The subject of this entry is one T cell receptor beta chain. The V segment lost 4 bases and the J segment 5 bases; nucleotides outside the gene matches: 9. This CDR3 has 15 amino acids. Germline V gene lookup returns CDR1 SGHDN and CDR2 FVKESK. The data were obtained in a study of blood T cell repertoires in COVID-19. Data came from immunoSEQ multiplex PCR; TCRdb stores just in-frame clones and leaves some out. The sample has about 400,000 clones, 70% to 90% seen once. The V and J genes are TRBV14 and TRBJ2-7, with TRBD1 matching over 9 bases. This clonotype originated in a woman younger than 30 with acute COVID-19. Sample: PBMCs or T cells enriched from blood (not recorded which). The CDR3 protein is CASSPWDREFNEQYF. The CDR3, as DNA: TGTGCCAGCAGCCCCTGGGACAGGGAATTCAACGAGCAGTACTTC.